A single sample gave rise to the 9 T cell receptor beta chains below, sequenced in a study of long-term antiretroviral therapy in people with HIV (dated by TCRdb to 2021 to 2024). The immunoSEQ hsTCRB v3.0 assay was used at survey level resolution to sequence the TRB variable region. In TCRdb, the immuneACCESS table is reduced to in-frame sequences with V and J assigned. These tables do not hold every clone; where another copy was compared, an unresolved V gene accounts for under half, and the others remain unexplained. Here the sample has tens of thousands of clones; 88% occur a single time. Together, the top ten hold 6% to 6.5% of the sample. This sample comprised unsorted PBMCs, obtained 0.6 years after starting antiretroviral therapy. These receptors were obtained from a man between 60 and 75 years old with HIV.

The rearrangement links TRBV11-2 to TRBJ2-5; 7 bases align to TRBD1. V lost 5 bases, J lost 2 bases, and 5 bases stayed unmatched. CDR1 SGHAT and CDR2 FQNNGV come from the germline V gene. CDR3 length: 14 amino acids. CDR3 bases: TGTGCCAGCAGCCGGCGACAGGGACAAGAGACCCAGTACTTC. It translates to CASSRRQGQETQYF.

The V gene is TRBV18, the J gene TRBJ1-6, with 7 bases aligning to TRBD1. Losses at the gene ends were 3 bases for V and 6 bases for J; bases not matched to a gene: 5. CDR1 is KGHSH and CDR2 is LQKENI in the germline V gene. CDR3 length equals 15 residues. CDR3 bases: TGTGCCAGCTCACCGTCGACAGGGATTAATTCACCCCTCCACTTT. Protein sequence: CASSPSTGINSPLHF.

The rearrangement joins TRBV5-1 to TRBJ2-3; 8 bases align to TRBD2. Germline V CDR1 and CDR2: SGHRS, YFSETQ. V dropped 4 bases and J dropped 2; count of bases not matched to a gene: 3. This CDR3 comprises 14 residues. The CDR3 DNA is TGCGCCAGCAGCCCTAGCGGGTACACAGATACGCAGTATTTT. This translates into CASSPSGYTDTQYF.

The chain links TRBV4-3 to TRBJ2-7, with 8 positions matching TRBD2. CDR1 and CDR2 (germline): LGHNA, YSLEER. The CDR3 loop spans 17 amino acids. Trimming at V came to 0 bases and at J to 6 bases, leaving 13 bases not matched to a gene. The CDR3 sequence: CASSQDGLAGGAGEQYF. CDR3 DNA: TGCGCCAGCAGCCAAGATGGCCTGGCGGGGGGCGCGGGCGAGCAGTACTTC.

The rearrangement links TRBV7-8 to TRBJ2-1, with 14 bases that match TRBD2. The germline V gene has CDR1 SGHVS and CDR2 FQNEAQ. This CDR3 is built from 17 residues. After removal of 1 base from V and 5 bases from J, the junction contained 4 bases not matched to a gene. The CDR3 loop is CASSLGLAGGPHNEQFF. The CDR3 DNA is TGTGCCAGCAGCTTAGGACTAGCGGGAGGGCCCCACAATGAGCAGTTCTTC. Combining the CDR3 with reference TRBV7-8 and TRBJ2-1 gives the whole variable domain GAGVSQSPRYKVAKRGQDVALRCDPISGHVSLFWYQQALGQGPEFLTYFQNEAQLDKSGLPSDRFFAERPEGSVSTLKIQRTQQEDSAVYLCASSLGLAGGPHNEQFFGPGTRLTVL.

The chain recombines TRBV5-1 with TRBJ2-5, with 9 bases that match TRBD2. This CDR3 contains 16 residues. Per the germline V gene, CDR1 is SGHRS and CDR2 is YFSETQ. With V trimmed by 0 bases and J by 4 bases, 7 bases remained unmatched. The CDR3 loop is CASSLGLAGPGETQYF. CDR3 DNA sequence: TGCGCCAGCAGCTTGGGGCTAGCGGGGCCCGGAGAGACCCAGTACTTC.

The chain employs TRBV7-8 and TRBJ1-2, with TRBD1 identical over 8 bases. CDR3 length: 14 amino acids. Germline CDR1 reads SGHVS; CDR2 reads FQNEAQ. The V and J ends lost 6 bases and 5 bases, in that order; junction bases with no gene match: 8. The CDR3 loop is CASSTGGSSYGYTF. The CDR3 region has the DNA TGTGCCAGCAGTACAGGGGGGTCTAGTTATGGCTACACCTTC.

The gene calls are TRBV4-1 and TRBJ2-1; 9 nucleotides agree with TRBD2. The V gene's germline CDR1 is MGHRA and CDR2 YSYEKL. The CDR3 has 16 residues. Trimming removed 3 bases from V and 4 bases from J; junction bases left unmatched: 7. The DNA for the CDR3 is TGCGCCAGCAGCCACCCCCGAGCGGGGGGTTACAATGAGCAGTTCTTC. This translates into CASSHPRAGGYNEQFF.

The chain has TRBV7-9 and TRBJ2-2; a possible D gene is TRBD2 (5 bases). The V and J ends lost 5 bases and 2 bases respectively, with 15 bases between them. Germline CDR1 reads SEHNR; CDR2 reads FQNEAQ (reference sequence). The CDR3 contains 16 residues. The CDR3 loop is CASSTDYSLNTGELFF. DNA for the CDR3: TGTGCCAGCAGCACCGACTACTCGCTTAACACCGGGGAGCTGTTTTTT.